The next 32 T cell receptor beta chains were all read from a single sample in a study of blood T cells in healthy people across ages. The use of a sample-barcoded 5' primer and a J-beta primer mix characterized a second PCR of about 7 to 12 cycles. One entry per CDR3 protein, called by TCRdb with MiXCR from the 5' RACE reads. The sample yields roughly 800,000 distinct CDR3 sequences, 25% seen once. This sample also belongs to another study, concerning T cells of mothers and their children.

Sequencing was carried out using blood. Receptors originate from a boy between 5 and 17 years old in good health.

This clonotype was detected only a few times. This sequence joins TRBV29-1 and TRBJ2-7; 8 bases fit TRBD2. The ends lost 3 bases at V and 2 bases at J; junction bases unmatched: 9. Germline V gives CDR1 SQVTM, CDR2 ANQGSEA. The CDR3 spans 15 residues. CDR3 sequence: CSVEGLAGETYEQYF. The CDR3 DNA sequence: TGCAGCGTTGAGGGCCTAGCGGGTGAGACCTACGAGCAGTACTTC.

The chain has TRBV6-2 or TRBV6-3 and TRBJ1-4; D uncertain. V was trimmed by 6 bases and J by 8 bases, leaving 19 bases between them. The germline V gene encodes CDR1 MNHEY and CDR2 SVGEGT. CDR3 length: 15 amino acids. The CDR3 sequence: CASSRSPVVGEKLFF. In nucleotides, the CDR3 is TGTGCCAGCAGCAGATCCCCGGTGGTTGGAGAAAAACTGTTTTTT.

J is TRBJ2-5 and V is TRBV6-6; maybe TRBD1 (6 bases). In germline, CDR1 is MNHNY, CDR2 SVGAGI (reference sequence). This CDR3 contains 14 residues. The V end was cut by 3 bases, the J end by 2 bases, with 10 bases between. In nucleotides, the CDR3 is TGTGCCAGCAGTTATAGGACAGCTCAAGAGACCCAGTACTTC. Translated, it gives CASSYRTAQETQYF.

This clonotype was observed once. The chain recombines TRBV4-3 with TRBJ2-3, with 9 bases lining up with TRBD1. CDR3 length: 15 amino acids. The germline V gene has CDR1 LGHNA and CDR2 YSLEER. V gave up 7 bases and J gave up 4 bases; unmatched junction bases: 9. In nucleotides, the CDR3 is TGCGCCAGCACCCGGGACAGGGCTGGGTCAGATACGCAGTATTTT. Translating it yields CASTRDRAGSDTQYF.

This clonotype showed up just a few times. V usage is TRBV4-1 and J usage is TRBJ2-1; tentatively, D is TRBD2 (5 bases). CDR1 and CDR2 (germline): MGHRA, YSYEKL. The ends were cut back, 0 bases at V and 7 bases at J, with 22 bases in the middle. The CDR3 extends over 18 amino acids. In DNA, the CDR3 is TGCGCCAGCAGCCAAGATGAGGACCGGGCTAGCAGGTGGAATGAGCAGTTCTTC. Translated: CASSQDEDRASRWNEQFF.

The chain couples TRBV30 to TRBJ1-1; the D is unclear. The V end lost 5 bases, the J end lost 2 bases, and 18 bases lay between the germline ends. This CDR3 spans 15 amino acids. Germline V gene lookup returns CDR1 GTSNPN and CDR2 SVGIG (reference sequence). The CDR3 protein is CAWGTYRAGNTEAFF. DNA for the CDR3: TGTGCCTGGGGTACCTACAGAGCGGGAAACACTGAAGCTTTCTTT. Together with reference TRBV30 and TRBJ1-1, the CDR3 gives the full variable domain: SQTIHQWPATLVQPVGSPLSLECTVEGTSNPNLYWYRQAAGRGLQLLFYSVGIGQISSEVPQNLSASRPQDRQFILSSKKLLLSDSGFYLCAWGTYRAGNTEAFFGQGTRLTVV.

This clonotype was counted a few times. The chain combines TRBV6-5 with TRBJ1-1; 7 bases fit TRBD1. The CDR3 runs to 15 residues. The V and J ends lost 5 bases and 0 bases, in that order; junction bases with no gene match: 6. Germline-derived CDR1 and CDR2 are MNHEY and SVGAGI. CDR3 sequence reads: CASSTGTVMNTEAFF. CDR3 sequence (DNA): TGTGCCAGCAGTACGGGGACAGTCATGAACACTGAAGCTTTCTTT.

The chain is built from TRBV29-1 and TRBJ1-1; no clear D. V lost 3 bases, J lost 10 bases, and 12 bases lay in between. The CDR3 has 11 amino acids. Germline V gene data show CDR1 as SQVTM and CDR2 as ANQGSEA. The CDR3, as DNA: TGCAGCGTTGAGCATAGCAAGGGAGCTTTCTTT. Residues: CSVEHSKGAFF.

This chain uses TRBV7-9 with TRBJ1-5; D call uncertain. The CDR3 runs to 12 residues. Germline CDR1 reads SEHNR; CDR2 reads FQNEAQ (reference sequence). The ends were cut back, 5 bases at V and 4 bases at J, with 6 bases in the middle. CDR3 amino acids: CASSPDNQPQHF. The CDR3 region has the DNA TGTGCCAGCAGCCCTGATAATCAGCCCCAGCATTTT.

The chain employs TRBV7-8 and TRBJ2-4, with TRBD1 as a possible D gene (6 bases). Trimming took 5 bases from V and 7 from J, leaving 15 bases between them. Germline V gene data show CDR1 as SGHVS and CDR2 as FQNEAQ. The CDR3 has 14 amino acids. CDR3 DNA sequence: TGTGCCAGCAGCCCCTGGGACATTGAGAACATTCAGTACTTC. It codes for CASSPWDIENIQYF.

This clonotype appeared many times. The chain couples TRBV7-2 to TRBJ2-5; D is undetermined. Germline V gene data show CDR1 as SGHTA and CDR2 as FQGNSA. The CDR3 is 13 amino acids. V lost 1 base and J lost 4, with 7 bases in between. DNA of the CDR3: TGTGCCAGCAGCTTAGAGAGGAGAGAGACCCAGTACTTC. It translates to CASSLERRETQYF. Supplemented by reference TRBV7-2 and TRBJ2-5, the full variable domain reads GAGVSQSPSNKVTEKGKDVELRCDPISGHTALYWYRQSLGQGLEFLIYFQGNSAPDKSGLPSDRFSAERTGGSVSTLTIQRTQQEDSAVYLCASSLERRETQYFGPGTRLLVL.

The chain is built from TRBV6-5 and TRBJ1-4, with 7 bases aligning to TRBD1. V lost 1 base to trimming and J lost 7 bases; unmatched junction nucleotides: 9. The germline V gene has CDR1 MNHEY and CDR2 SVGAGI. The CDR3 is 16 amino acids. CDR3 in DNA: TGTGCCAGCAGTTACTACGCCGACAGGGTTCGTGAAAAACTGTTTTTT. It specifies CASSYYADRVREKLFF.

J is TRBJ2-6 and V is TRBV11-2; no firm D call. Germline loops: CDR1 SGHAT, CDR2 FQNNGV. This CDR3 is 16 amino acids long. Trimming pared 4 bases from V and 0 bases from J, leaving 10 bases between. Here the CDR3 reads CASSSPRVSGANVLTF. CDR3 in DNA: TGTGCCAGCAGCTCCCCTCGAGTCTCTGGGGCCAACGTCCTGACTTTC. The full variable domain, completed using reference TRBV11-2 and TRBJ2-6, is EAGVAQSPRYKIIEKRQSVAFWCNPISGHATLYWYQQILGQGPKLLIQFQNNGVVDDSQLPKDRFSAERLKGVDSTLKIQPAKLEDSAVYLCASSSPRVSGANVLTFGAGSRLTVL.

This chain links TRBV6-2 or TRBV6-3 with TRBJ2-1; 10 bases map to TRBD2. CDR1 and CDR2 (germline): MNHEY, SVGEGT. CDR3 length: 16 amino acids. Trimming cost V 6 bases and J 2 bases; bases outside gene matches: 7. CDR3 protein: CASRDPGLATYNEQFF. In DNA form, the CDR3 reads TGTGCCAGCAGAGACCCGGGACTAGCGACCTACAATGAGCAGTTCTTC.

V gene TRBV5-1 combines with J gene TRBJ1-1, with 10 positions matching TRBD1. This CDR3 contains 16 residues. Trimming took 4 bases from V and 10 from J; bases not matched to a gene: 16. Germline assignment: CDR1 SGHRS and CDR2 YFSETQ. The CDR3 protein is CASSKSRDRGSFSAFF. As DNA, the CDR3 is TGCGCCAGCAGCAAAAGCCGGGACAGGGGATCCTTTTCAGCTTTCTTT.

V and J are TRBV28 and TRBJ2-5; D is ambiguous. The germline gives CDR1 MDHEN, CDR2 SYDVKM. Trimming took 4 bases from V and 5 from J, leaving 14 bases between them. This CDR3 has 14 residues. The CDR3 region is CASSSPAESETQYF. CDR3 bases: TGTGCCAGCAGTTCCCCAGCAGAATCGGAGACCCAGTACTTC. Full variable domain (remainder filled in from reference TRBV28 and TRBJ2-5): DVKVTQSSRYLVKRTGEKVFLECVQDMDHENMFWYRQDPGLGLRLIYFSYDVKMKEKGDIPEGYSVSREKKERFSLILESASTNQTSMYLCASSSPAESETQYFGPGTRLLVL.

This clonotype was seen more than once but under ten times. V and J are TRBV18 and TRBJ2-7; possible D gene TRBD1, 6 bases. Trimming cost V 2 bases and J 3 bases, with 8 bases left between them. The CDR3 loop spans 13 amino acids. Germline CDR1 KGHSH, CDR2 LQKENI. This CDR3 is CASSPVQGYEQYF. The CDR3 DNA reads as TGTGCCAGCTCACCAGTACAGGGCTACGAGCAGTACTTC.

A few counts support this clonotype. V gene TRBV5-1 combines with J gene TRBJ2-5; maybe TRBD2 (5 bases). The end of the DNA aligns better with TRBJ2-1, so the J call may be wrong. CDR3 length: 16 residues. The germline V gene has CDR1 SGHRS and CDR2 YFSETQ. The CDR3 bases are TGCGCCAGCAGCTCCCCCTTTGGAATCGGGGACAATGAGCAGTTCTTC. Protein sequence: CASSSPFGIGDNEQFF.

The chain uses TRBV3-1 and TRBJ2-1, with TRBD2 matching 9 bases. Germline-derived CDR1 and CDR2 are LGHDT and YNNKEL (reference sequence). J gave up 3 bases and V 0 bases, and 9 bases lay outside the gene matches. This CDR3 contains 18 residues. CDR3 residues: CASSQDPISGSLYNEQFF. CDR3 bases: TGTGCCAGCAGCCAAGACCCAATTAGCGGGAGCCTCTACAATGAGCAGTTCTTC.

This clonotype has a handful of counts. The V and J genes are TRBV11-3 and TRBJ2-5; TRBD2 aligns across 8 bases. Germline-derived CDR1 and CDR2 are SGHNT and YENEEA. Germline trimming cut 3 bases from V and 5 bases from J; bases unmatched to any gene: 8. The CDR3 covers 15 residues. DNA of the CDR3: TGTGCCAGCAGCTTTGTTGCGGGGGGCGGGGAGACCCAGTACTTC. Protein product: CASSFVAGGGETQYF.

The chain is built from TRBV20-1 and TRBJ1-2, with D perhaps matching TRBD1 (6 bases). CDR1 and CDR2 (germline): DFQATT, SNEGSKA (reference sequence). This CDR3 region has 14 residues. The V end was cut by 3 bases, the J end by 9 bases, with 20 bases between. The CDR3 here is CSASVGGRLSRYTF. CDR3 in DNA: TGCAGTGCTAGTGTCGGGGGGCGACTCTCCCGCTACACCTTC.

Written as DNA, the CDR3 is TGTGCCAGTAGTATTGGAGGAGGGCGGCCTGAGCAGTTCTTC. It specifies CASSIGGGRPEQFF. This chain links TRBV19 with TRBJ2-1; weak D call: TRBD2 (6 bases). CDR1 and CDR2 (germline): LNHDA, SQIVND (reference sequence). CDR3 length equals 14 residues. Trimming stripped 3 bases from V and 9 bases from J, with 15 bases between.

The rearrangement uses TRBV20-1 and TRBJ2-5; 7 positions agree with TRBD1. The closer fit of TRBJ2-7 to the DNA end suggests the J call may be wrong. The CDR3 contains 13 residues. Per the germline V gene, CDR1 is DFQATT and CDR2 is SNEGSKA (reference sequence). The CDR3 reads CSATHRGSDEQYF. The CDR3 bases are TGCAGTGCTACCCACAGGGGAAGCGACGAGCAGTACTTC.

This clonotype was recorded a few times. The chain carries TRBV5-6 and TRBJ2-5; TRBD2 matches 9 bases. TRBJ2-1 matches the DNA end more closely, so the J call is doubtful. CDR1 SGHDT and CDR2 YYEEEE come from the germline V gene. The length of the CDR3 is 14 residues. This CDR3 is CASGGLASDDEQFF. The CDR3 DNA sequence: TGTGCCAGCGGTGGACTAGCGTCTGACGATGAGCAGTTCTTC.

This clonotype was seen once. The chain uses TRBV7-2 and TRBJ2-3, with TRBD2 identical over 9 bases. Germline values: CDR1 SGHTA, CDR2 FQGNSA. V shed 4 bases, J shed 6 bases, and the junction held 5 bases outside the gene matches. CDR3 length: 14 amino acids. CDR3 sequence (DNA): TGTGCCAGCAGCTCGGGACTAGCATTCGATACGCAGTATTTT. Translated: CASSSGLAFDTQYF.

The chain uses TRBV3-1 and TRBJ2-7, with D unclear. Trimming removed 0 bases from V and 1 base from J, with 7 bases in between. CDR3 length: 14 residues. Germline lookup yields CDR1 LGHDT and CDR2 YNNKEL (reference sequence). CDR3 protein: CASSQEEESYEQYF. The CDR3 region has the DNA TGTGCCAGCAGCCAAGAAGAAGAATCCTACGAGCAGTACTTC.

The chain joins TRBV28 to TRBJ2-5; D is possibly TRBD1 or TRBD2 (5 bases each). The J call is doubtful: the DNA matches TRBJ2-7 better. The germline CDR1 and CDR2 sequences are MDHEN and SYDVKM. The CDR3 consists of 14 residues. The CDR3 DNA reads TGTGCCAGCATGCCCCTGGGACCGTGGGACGAGCAGTACTTC. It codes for CASMPLGPWDEQYF.

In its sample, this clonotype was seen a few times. CDR3 coding DNA: TGCAGCGCTTTAGCGGGAGAGGCTGGGGCCAACGTCCTGACTTTC. This encodes CSALAGEAGANVLTF. The rearrangement uses TRBV29-1 and TRBJ2-6, with 9 bases identical to TRBD2. CDR1 is SQVTM, CDR2 ANQGSEA, per germline. J lost 2 bases, V lost 7 bases, and 6 bases had no gene match. The CDR3 runs 15 residues.

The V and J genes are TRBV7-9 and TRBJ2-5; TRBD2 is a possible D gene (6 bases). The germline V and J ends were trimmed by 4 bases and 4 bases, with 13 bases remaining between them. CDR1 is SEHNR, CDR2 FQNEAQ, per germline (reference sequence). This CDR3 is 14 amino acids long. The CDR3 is CASSWWGVTETQYF. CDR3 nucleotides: TGTGCCAGCAGCTGGTGGGGGGTCACAGAGACCCAGTACTTC. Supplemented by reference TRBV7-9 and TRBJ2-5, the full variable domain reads DTGVSQNPRHKITKRGQNVTFRCDPISEHNRLYWYRQTLGQGPEFLTYFQNEAQLEKSRLLSDRFSAERPKGSFSTLEIQRTEQGDSAMYLCASSWWGVTETQYFGPGTRLLVL.

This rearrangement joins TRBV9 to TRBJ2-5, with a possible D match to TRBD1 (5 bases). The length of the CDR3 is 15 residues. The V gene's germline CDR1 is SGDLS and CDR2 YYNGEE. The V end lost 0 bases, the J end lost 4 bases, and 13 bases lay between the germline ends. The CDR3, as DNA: TGTGCCAGCAGCGTAGCTGCCATCCAGGGAGAGACCCAGTACTTC. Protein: CASSVAAIQGETQYF. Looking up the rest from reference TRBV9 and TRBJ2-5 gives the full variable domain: DSGVTQTPKHLITATGQRVTLRCSPRSGDLSVYWYQQSLDQGLQFLIQYYNGEERAKGNILERFSAQQFPDLHSELNLSSLELGDSALYFCASSVAAIQGETQYFGPGTRLLVL.

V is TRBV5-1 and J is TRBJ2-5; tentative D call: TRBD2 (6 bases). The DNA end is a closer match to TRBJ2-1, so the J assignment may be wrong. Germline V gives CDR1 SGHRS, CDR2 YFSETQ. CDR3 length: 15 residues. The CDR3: CASSLREHTGDEQFF. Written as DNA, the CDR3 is TGCGCCAGCAGCTTGAGAGAGCATACGGGGGATGAGCAGTTCTTC.

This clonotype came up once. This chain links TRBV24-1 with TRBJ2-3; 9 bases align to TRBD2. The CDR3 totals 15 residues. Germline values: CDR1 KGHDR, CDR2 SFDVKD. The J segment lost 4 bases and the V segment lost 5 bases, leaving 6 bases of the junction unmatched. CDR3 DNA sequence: TGTGCCACCAGTGCCACTAGCGGGTCGGCAGATACGCAGTATTTT. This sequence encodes CATSATSGSADTQYF.